This TCR beta chain appears in the sequencing data of a study of identical twins. Findings and limits, study-wide: Twin-shared out-of-frame alpha sequences were enriched for low generation probability. Insertions were fewer in abundant cord blood beta clonotypes, whereas memory repertoires showed none of this pattern. Beta out-of-frame sequences showed weaker excess sharing between twins.

From the 5' RACE reads, TCRdb called clonotypes with MiXCR, one entry per CDR3 protein. The table has 1.5 million to 2 million distinct CDR3 sequences, roughly 35% seen once. This clonotype was seen a handful of times. The antigen remains unidentified. The junction and the germline gene differ at one end; a read error may be behind it. Per the germline V gene, CDR1 is MNHEY and CDR2 is SVGAGI. The CDR3 runs 15 residues. The sample comprised cord blood. The sequence was obtained from a newborn girl in good health. This rearrangement joins TRBV6-5 to TRBJ1-6; TRBD1 matches at 8 bases. The CDR3: CASSYSDRANSPPHF. As DNA, the CDR3 is TGTGCCAGCAGTTACTCGGACAGGGCGAATTCACCCCCCCACTTT.